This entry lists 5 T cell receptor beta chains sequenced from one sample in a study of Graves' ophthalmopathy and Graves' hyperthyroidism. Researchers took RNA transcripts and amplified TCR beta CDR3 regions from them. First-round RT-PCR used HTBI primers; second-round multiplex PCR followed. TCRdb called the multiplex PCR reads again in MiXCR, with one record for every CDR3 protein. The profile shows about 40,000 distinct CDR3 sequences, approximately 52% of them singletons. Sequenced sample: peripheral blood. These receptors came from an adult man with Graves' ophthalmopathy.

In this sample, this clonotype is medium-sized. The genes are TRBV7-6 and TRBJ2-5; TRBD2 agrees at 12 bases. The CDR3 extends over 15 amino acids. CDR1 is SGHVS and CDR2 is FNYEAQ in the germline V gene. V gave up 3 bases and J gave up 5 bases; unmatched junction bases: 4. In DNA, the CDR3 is TGTGCCAGCAGCTTTGGGACTAGCGGGTGGGAGACCCAGTACTTC. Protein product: CASSFGTSGWETQYF.

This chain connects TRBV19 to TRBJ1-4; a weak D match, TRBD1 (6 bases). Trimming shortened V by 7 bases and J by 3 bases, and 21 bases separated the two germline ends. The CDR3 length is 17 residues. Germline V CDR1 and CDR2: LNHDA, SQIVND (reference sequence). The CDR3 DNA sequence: TGTGCCAGTATACGGACGGGGGCGGGCACAGCTAATGAAAAACTGTTTTTT. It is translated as CASIRTGAGTANEKLFF. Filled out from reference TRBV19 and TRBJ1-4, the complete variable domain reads DGGITQSPKYLFRKEGQNVTLSCEQNLNHDAMYWYRQDPGQGLRLIYYSQIVNDFQKGDIAEGYSVSREKKESFPLTVTSAQKNPTAFYLCASIRTGAGTANEKLFFGSGTQLSVL.

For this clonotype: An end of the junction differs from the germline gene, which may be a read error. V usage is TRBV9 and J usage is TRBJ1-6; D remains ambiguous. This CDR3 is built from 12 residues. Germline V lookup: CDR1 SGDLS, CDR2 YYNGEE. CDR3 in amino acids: CACSVVGGPLHF. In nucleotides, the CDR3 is TGTGCCTGCAGCGTAGTTGGAGGGCCCCTCCACTTT.

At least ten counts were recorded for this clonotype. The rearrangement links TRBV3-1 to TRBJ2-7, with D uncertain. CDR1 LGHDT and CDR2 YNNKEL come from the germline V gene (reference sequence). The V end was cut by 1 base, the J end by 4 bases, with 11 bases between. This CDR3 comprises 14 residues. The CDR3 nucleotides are TGTGCCAGCAGCCAAGGTTACAGAACATACGAGCAGTACTTC. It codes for CASSQGYRTYEQYF.

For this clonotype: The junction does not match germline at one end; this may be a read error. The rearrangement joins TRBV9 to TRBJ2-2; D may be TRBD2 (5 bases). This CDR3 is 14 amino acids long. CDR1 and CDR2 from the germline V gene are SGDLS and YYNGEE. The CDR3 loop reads CANSAVPGTGELFF. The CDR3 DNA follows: TGTGCCAACAGCGCAGTTCCGGGAACCGGGGAGCTGTTTTTT.